The following is a TCR beta chain sequence with its context. This sample was included in a study of blood T cell repertoires in COVID-19. Overall study context: Italy, Spain and the United States were the sources of the convalescent and acute COVID-19 samples. The analysed material was cDNA or gDNA that came from T cells, B-cell-depleted T cells, or PBMCs.

Original data processing: Reference gene primer amplification gave estimated nucleated cell counts. Profiling relied on immunoSEQ multiplex PCR, and the TCRdb table lists in-frame clones only, not all of them. Clone size and the V and J calls come from that table; the DNA yielded D and trimming. The profile covers about 69,000 clones, with roughly 80% appearing a single time and 9.7% taken by the ten largest. CDR1 is MGHRA, CDR2 YSYEKL, per germline. V shed 3 bases and J shed 2 bases, with 11 bases lying between them. The CDR3 contains 14 residues. The sequencing input was peripheral blood. The rearrangement joins TRBV4-1 to TRBJ2-7, with D tentatively TRBD1 (6 bases). This TCR was sampled from a woman of 80 years or more with acute or convalescent COVID-19. The chain's CDR3 is CASSQHTGTYEQYF. DNA of the CDR3: TGCGCCAGCAGCCAGCATACAGGGACCTACGAGCAGTACTTC.